This T cell receptor beta chain was found in a study of cytomegalovirus exposure and HLA in healthy donors. Broader study findings: Listed as cytomegalovirus-associated were more than 150 TCR beta chains. Subsequent analysis of the roughly 120 validation repertoires found a tendency for first-cohort TCR clusters to co-occur. The CMV antigen specificity of a few CMV-associated chains was confirmed through in vitro analysis.

Assay used: immunoSEQ multiplex PCR; TCRdb lists only in-frame clones, some missing. The data show 200,000 to 250,000 clones, with around four fifths seen just once and about an eighth held by the top ten. A note on this clone: Its antigen remains unidentified.

CDR1 is SNHLY, CDR2 FYNNEI, per germline. This CDR3 is built from 14 residues. Trimming stripped 6 bases from V and 3 bases from J, with 13 bases between. This receptor was taken from a woman under 40 in good health and CMV-seropositive. The sequenced material came from PBMCs. The chain uses TRBV2 and TRBJ2-3; possibly TRBD1 or TRBD2 for D (6 bases each). CDR3 residues: CASRNRGGTDTQYF. CDR3 nucleotide sequence: TGTGCCAGCAGAAACCGAGGGGGGACAGATACGCAGTATTTT.